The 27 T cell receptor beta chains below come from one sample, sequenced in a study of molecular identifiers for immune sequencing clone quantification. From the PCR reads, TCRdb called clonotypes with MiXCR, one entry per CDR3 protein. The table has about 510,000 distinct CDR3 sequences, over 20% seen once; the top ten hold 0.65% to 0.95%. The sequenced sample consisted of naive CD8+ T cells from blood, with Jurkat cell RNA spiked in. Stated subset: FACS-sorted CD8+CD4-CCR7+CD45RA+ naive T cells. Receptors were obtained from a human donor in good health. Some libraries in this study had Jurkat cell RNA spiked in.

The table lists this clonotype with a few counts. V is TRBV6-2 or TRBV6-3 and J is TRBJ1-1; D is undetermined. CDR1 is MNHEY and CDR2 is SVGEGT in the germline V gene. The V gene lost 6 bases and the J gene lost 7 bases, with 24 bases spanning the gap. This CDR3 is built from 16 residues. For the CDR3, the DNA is TGTGCCAGCAGCACTACTACGGGAATCCATTGGAGTGAAGCTTTCTTT. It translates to CASSTTTGIHWSEAFF.

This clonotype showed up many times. CDR3 sequence reads: CASSVGDRLQANYGYTF. As DNA, the CDR3 is TGTGCCAGCAGCGTAGGGGACAGGCTGCAAGCTAACTATGGCTACACCTTC. The chain recombines TRBV9 with TRBJ1-2, with 8 nucleotides matching TRBD1. Germline assignment: CDR1 SGDLS and CDR2 YYNGEE. Trimming cost V 0 bases and J 0 bases; bases outside gene matches: 7. This CDR3 has 17 amino acids.

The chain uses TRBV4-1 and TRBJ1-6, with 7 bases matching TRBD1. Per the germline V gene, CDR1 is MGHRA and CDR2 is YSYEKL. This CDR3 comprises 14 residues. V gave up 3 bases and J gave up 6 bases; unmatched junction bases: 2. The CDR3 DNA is TGCGCCAGCAGCCACGGGACAGTTAATTCACCCCTCCACTTT. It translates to CASSHGTVNSPLHF.

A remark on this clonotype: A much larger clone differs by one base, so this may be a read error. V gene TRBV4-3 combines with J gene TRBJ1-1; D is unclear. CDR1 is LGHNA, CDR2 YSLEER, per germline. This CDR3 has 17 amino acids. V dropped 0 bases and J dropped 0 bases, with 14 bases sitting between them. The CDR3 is CASSQDAAAQLNTEAFF. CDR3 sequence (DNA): TGCGCCAGCAGCCAAGACGCAGCGGCACAGCTGAACACTGAAGCTTTCTTT.

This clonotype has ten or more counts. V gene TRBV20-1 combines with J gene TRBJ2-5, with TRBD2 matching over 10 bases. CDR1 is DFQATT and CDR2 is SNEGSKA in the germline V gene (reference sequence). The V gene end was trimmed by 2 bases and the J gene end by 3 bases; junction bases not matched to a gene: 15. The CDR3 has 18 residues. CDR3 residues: CSARNPGLASKRKETQYF. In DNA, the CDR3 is TGCAGTGCTAGAAATCCGGGACTAGCGAGCAAAAGGAAAGAGACCCAGTACTTC.

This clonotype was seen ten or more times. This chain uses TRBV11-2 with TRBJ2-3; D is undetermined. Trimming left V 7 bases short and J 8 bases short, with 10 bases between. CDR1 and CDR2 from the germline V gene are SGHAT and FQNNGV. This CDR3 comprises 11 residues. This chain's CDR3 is CASTPGRTQYF. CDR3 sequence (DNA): TGTGCCAGCACCCCCGGTCGTACGCAGTATTTT.

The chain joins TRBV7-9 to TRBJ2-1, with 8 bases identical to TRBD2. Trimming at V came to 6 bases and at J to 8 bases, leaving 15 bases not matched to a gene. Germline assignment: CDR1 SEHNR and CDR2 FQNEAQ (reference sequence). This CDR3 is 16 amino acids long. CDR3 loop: CASSRPLSGGPYEQFF. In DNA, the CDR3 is TGTGCCAGCAGTCGCCCCCTGTCGGGAGGGCCCTATGAGCAGTTCTTC.

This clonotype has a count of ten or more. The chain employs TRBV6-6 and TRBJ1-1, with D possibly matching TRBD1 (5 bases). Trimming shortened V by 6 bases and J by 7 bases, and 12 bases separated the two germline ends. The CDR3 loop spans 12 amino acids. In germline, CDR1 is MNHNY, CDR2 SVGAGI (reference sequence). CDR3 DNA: TGTGCCAGCAGCGACAGCCTGGATGAAGCTTTCTTT. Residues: CASSDSLDEAFF.

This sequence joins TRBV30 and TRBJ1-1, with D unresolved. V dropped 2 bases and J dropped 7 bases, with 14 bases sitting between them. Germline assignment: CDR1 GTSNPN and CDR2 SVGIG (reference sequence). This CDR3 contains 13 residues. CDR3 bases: TGTGCCTGGAGTATACCATTAACGGGTGAAGCTTTCTTT. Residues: CAWSIPLTGEAFF.

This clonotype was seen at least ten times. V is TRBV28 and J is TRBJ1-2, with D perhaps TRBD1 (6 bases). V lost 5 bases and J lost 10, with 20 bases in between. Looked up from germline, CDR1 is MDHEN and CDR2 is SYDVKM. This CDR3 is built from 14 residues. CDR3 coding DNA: TGTGCCAGCAGTCCGGACAGCGGACCTGCAATCTACACCTTC. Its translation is CASSPDSGPAIYTF.

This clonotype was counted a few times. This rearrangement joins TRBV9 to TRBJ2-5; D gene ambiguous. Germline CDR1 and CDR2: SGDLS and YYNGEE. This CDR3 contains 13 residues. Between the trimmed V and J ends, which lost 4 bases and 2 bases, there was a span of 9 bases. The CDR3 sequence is CASSPTLQETQYF. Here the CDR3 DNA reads TGTGCCAGCAGCCCGACGCTACAAGAGACCCAGTACTTC.

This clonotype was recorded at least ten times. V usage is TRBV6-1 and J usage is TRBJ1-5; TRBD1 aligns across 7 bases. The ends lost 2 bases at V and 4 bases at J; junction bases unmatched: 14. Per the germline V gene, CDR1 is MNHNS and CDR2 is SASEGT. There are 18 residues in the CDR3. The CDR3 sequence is CASSERVLWDSLNQPQHF. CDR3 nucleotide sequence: TGTGCCAGCAGTGAAAGAGTTTTGTGGGACAGCCTAAATCAGCCCCAGCATTTT.

CDR3 coding DNA: TGTGCCAGCACTATCCAGCTACACAATGAGCAGTTCTTC. Amino acids: CASTIQLHNEQFF. The chain carries TRBV28 and TRBJ2-1; D remains unclear. Trimming pared 7 bases from V and 5 bases from J, leaving 12 bases between. The CDR3 has 13 amino acids. Per germline, CDR1 MDHEN and CDR2 SYDVKM.

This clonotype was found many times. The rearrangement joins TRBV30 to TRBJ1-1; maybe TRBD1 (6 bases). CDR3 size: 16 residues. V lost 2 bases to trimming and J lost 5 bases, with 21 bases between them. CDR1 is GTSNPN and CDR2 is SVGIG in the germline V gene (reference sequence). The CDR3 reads CAWSPGTNTGWTEAFF. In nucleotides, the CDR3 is TGTGCCTGGAGTCCGGGGACAAATACTGGGTGGACTGAAGCTTTCTTT.

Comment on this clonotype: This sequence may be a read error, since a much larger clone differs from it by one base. The CDR3 sequence is CASSSVGAGCEQYF. The CDR3 DNA sequence: TGTGCCAGCAGCTCCGTCGGGGCGGGCTGCGAGCAGTACTTC. This chain uses TRBV7-9 with TRBJ2-7; D may correspond to TRBD1 or TRBD2 (5 bases each). Germline V gene lookup returns CDR1 SEHNR and CDR2 FQNEAQ (reference sequence). The CDR3 extends over 14 amino acids. Trimming pared 4 bases from V and 6 bases from J, leaving 16 bases between.

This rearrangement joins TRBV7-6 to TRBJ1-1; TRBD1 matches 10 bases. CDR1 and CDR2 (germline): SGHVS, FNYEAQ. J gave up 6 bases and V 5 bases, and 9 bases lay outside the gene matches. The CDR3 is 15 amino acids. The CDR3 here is CASSPGQGVGAEAFF. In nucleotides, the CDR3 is TGTGCCAGCAGCCCCGGACAGGGGGTGGGTGCTGAAGCTTTCTTT.

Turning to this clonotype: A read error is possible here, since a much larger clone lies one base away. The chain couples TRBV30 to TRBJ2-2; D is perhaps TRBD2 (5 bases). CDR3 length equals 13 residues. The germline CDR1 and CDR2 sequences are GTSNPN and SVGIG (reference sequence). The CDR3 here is CAWRIVNTGELSF. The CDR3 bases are TGTGCCTGGAGAATTGTGAACACCGGGGAGCTGTCTTTT.

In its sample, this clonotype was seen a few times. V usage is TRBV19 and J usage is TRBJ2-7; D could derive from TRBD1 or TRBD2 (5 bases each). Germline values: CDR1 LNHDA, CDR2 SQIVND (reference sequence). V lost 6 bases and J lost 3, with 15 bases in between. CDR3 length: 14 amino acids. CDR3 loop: CASRGEQGNYEQYF. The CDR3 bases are TGTGCCAGTAGGGGAGAGCAGGGAAACTACGAGCAGTACTTC.

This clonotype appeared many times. For the CDR3, the DNA is TGCAGTGCTATTCAGGGGTTCAACACTGAAGCTTTCTTT. Translating gives CSAIQGFNTEAFF. The V call is TRBV20-1, the J call TRBJ1-1, with D maybe TRBD1 (6 bases). V gave up 4 bases and J gave up 2 bases, with 11 bases separating them. The CDR3 extends over 13 amino acids. The germline V gene encodes CDR1 DFQATT and CDR2 SNEGSKA (reference sequence).

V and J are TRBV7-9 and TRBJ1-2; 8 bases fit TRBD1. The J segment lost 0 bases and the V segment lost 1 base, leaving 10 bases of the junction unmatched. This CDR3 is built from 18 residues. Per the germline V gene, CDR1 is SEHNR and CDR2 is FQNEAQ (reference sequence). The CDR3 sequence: CASSLDPEHRGANYGYTF. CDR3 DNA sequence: TGTGCCAGCAGCTTAGACCCCGAGCACAGGGGGGCTAACTATGGCTACACCTTC.

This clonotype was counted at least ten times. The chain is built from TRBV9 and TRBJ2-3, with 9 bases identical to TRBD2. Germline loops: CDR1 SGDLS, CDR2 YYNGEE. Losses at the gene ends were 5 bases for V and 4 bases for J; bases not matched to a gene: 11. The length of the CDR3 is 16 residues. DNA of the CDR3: TGTGCCAGCAGTAAGCCGGGTAGCGGGAGTTCAGATACGCAGTATTTT. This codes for CASSKPGSGSSDTQYF.

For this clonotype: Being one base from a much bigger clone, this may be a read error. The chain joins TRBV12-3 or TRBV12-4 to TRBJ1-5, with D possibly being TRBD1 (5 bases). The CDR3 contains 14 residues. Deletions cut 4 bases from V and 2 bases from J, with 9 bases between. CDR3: CASSSPRGNQPQHF. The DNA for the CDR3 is TGTGCCAGCAGTTCGCCCAGGGGCAATCAGCCCCAGCATTTT.

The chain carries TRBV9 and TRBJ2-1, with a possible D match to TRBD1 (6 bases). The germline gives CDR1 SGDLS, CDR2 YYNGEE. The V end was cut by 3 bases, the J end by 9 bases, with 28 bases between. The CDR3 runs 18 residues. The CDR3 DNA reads TGTGCCAGCAGCGATCCTCAAGGTGCAGGGGAGTTTCAAGGTGAGCAGTTCTTC. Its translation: CASSDPQGAGEFQGEQFF. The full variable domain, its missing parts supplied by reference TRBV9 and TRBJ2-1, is DSGVTQTPKHLITATGQRVTLRCSPRSGDLSVYWYQQSLDQGLQFLIQYYNGEERAKGNILERFSAQQFPDLHSELNLSSLELGDSALYFCASSDPQGAGEFQGEQFFGPGTRLTVL.

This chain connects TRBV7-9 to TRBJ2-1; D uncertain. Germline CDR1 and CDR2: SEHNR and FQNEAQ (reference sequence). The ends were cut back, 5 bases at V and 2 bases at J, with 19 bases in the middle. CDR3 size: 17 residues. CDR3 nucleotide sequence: TGTGCCAGCAGCCACCCGAAGGGAAGCCGTCCCTACAATGAGCAGTTCTTC. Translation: CASSHPKGSRPYNEQFF.

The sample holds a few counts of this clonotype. As DNA, the CDR3 is TGCGCCAGCAGCCAAGATTTCGACAATCAGCCCCAGCATTTT. This encodes CASSQDFDNQPQHF. The V call is TRBV4-3, the J call TRBJ1-5; D uncertain. The V and J ends lost 0 bases and 3 bases respectively, with 6 bases between them. The germline V gene has CDR1 LGHNA and CDR2 YSLEER. This CDR3 has 14 amino acids.

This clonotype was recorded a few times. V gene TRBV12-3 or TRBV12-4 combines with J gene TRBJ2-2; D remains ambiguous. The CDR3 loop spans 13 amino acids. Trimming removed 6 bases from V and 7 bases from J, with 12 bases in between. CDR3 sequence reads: CASSHRPSGELFF. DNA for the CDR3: TGTGCCAGCAGCCATCGTCCGAGCGGGGAGCTGTTTTTT.

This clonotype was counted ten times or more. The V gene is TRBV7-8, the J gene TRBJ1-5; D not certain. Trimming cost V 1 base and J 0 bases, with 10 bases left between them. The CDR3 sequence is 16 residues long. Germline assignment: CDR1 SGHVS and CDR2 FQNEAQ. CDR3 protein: CASSLGAWDSNQPQHF. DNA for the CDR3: TGTGCCAGCAGCTTAGGGGCTTGGGATAGCAATCAGCCCCAGCATTTT.